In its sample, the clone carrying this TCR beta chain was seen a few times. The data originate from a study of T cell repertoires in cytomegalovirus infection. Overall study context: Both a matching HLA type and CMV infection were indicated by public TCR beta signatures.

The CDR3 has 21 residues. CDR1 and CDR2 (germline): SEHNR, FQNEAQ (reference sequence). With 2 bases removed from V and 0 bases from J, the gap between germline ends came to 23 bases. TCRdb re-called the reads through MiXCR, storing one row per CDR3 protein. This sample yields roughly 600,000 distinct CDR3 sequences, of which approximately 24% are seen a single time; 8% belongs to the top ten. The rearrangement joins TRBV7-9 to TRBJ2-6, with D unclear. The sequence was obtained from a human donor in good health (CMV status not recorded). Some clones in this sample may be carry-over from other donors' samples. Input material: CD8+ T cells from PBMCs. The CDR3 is CASSLITMAGPKFSGANVLTF. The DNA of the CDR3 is TGTGCCAGCAGCTTAATTACGATGGCAGGCCCTAAATTCTCTGGGGCCAACGTCCTGACTTTC.